This record covers a single T cell receptor (beta chain). The antigen is undetermined. Germline lookup yields CDR1 MGHRA and CDR2 YSYEKL. With V trimmed by 2 bases and J by 4 bases, 4 bases remained unmatched. The length of the CDR3 is 15 residues. The data were taken from a study of shared clonotypes between healthy human individuals. Overall study findings and caveats: Clonotype sharing across a few donors was observed for around 4.8% of naive CD4 clonotypes.

Template for every sorted-subset replicate PCR totaled about 0.2 ug DNA, 25,000 to 30,000 T cell genomes. TCRdb's copy holds only in-frame clones and misses some; the assay was immunoSEQ multiplex PCR. The sample includes 550,000 to 700,000 clones, 73% of them seen just once. The origin of this receptor is a woman under 40 in good health. The specimen was memory CD4+ T cells sorted from blood. This sample's subset: CD45RA-negative fraction. The chain employs TRBV4-1 and TRBJ1-5, with TRBD1 matching over 8 bases. The CDR3 region is CASSQSGTGNQPQHF. The CDR3 coding sequence is TGCGCCAGCAGCCAATCCGGGACAGGTAATCAGCCCCAGCATTTT.